A selection of T cell receptor beta chains follows, all from one sample in a study of T cell responses to AZD1222 COVID-19 vaccine. The table came from immunoSEQ multiplex PCR; TCRdb's copy has only in-frame clones and leaves some out. The profile shows around 200,000 clones, 94% of them singletons. Sequencing used peripheral blood, obtained 28 days after the second AZD1222 dose. The source of these receptors is an adult who received the AZD1222 COVID-19 vaccine. CDR3s include the opening cysteine and the closing phenylalanine or tryptophan. Each record gives: J gene, D gene, clone size, V gene, CDR3 DNA, CDR3 protein. A D gene is named only where the DNA matches it firmly. Clone size is shown for a subset of rows, as once, few, many or a class of expanded clone.

>TRBJ1-1|NA|NA|TRBV15
TGTGCCACCAGCAGAGATCTAGCCCCCTGGGGCACTGAAGCTTTCTTT
CATSRDLAPWGTEAFF
>TRBJ2-2|NA|NA|TRBV7-9
TGTGCCAGCAGCTTATCCCGGGCCACCGGGGAGCTGTTTTTT
CASSLSRATGELFF
>TRBJ2-1|TRBD2|NA|TRBV9
TGTGCCAGCAGCGATACTATAGGCGGGAGAGTAAATGAGCAGTTCTTC
CASSDTIGGRVNEQFF
>TRBJ2-7|NA|NA|TRBV5-1
TGCGCCAGCAGCTTGGGAGGGGGCTACGAGCAGTACTTC
CASSLGGGYEQYF
>TRBJ1-1|TRBD1|NA|TRBV6-5
TGTGCCAGCAGTCGGCCGACAGGGGGAACTGAAGCTTTCTTT
CASSRPTGGTEAFF
>TRBJ2-7|TRBD2|NA|TRBV3-1/TRBV3-2
TGTGCCAGCAGCCAATTAGCGGGGGCCTCCTACGAGCAGTACTTC
CASSQLAGASYEQYF
>TRBJ2-3|NA|NA|TRBV27
TGTGCCAGCAGCCGGAGGACCTACACAGATACGCAGTATTTT
CASSRRTYTDTQYF
>TRBJ1-6|TRBD1|NA|TRBV4-1
TGCGCCAGCAGCCACCCTATTCCAGGGGGTCGGGGGAATTCACCCCTCCACTTT
CASSHPIPGGRGNSPLHF
>TRBJ2-1|NA|once|TRBV24-1
TGTGCCACCAGCCTGACCGGGACCCTTTACAATGAGCAGTTCTTC
CATSLTGTLYNEQFF
>TRBJ1-1|NA|NA|TRBV7-2
TGTGCCAGCAGCCGGGGGGGGAACACTGAAGCTTTCTTT
CASSRGGNTEAFF
>TRBJ2-7|NA|NA|TRBV27
TGTGCCAGCAGTTTATCAGGGTACGGCTACGAGCAGTACTTC
CASSLSGYGYEQYF
>TRBJ1-5|NA|NA|TRBV20-1
TGCAGTGCTAGTTCAGGGTGGGGCCCCAATCAGCCCCAGCATTTT
CSASSGWGPNQPQHF
>TRBJ2-7|TRBD1|once|TRBV5-1
TGCGCCAGCAGCTTCAAGGGACAGGGCCTCTCCTACGAGCAGTACTTC
CASSFKGQGLSYEQYF
>TRBJ1-5|NA|NA|TRBV2
TGTGCCAGCAGTGAGGAGACAGCAAGCAATCAGCCCCAGCATTTT
CASSEETASNQPQHF
>TRBJ1-3|NA|NA|TRBV9
TGTGCCAGCAGCGTAGGACGGGACTCTGGAAACACCATATATTTT
CASSVGRDSGNTIYF
>TRBJ1-4|NA|NA|TRBV28
TGTGCCACCTCCCAGGACGAAAAACTGTTTTTT
CATSQDEKLFF
>TRBJ2-1|NA|NA|TRBV5-1
TGCGCCAGCAGCCCCGGGACGGTCTACAATGAGCAGTTCTTC
CASSPGTVYNEQFF
>TRBJ2-1|TRBD2|NA|TRBV27
TGTGCCAGCAGTACCCTAACTAGCGGCATCTACAATGAGCAGTTCTTC
CASSTLTSGIYNEQFF
>TRBJ2-3|TRBD1|NA|TRBV9
TGTGCCAGCAGCGTAACGGGACAGGGGACCGATACGCAGTATTTT
CASSVTGQGTDTQYF
>TRBJ1-1|NA|NA|TRBV5-4
TGTGCCAGCAGCTTCTGGGCCAGGAACACTGAAGCTTTCTTT
CASSFWARNTEAFF
>TRBJ2-5|TRBD2|NA|TRBV6-5
TGTGCCAGCAGCCGCGGGAGGGGGGAGACCCAGTACTTC
CASSRGRGETQYF
>TRBJ2-5|NA|NA|TRBV6-1
TGTGCCAGCAGTGAAGGTGGGACAACTCAAGAGACCCAGTACTTC
CASSEGGTTQETQYF
>TRBJ2-1|TRBD1|NA|TRBV29-1
TGCAGCGTTGTCCCCGGACAGGGGGGTAATGAGCAGTTCTTC
CSVVPGQGGNEQFF
>TRBJ2-2|NA|NA|TRBV6-5
TGTGCCAGCAGTTACTCGAGAGGGTTGGGCACCGGGGAGCTGTTTTTT
CASSYSRGLGTGELFF
>TRBJ2-1|NA|NA|TRBV2
TGTGCCAGCAGTGAACCCTACAATGAGCAGTTCTTC
CASSEPYNEQFF
>TRBJ1-3|NA|few|TRBV12-3/TRBV12-4
TGTGCCAGCATGCTAAACTCTGGAAACACCATATATTTT
CASMLNSGNTIYF
>TRBJ2-5|NA|NA|TRBV6-5
TGTGCCAGCAGTTACATGTCGGGGGGCCGAGAGACCCAGTACTTC
CASSYMSGGRETQYF
>TRBJ2-1|NA|NA|TRBV18
TGTGCCAGCTCACGAGAGAGTCTGATCTCCTACAATGAGCAGTTCTTC
CASSRESLISYNEQFF
>TRBJ1-6|NA|NA|TRBV24-1
TGTGCCACCAGTGATAGGACAGCTAGCTCCTATAATTCACCCCTCCACTTT
CATSDRTASSYNSPLHF
>TRBJ2-3|TRBD1|once|TRBV19
TGTGCCAGTAGTGACTACAGGGGGGGCACAGATACGCAGTATTTT
CASSDYRGGTDTQYF
>TRBJ2-7|NA|few|TRBV7-8
TGTGCCAGCAGCTTAGAGAGGGTATCCTACGAGCAGTACTTC
CASSLERVSYEQYF
>TRBJ1-1|NA|NA|TRBV27
TGTGCCAGCAAGACCCTGAACACTGAAGCTTTCTTT
CASKTLNTEAFF
>TRBJ1-1|NA|NA|TRBV27
TGTGCCAGCAGTGGAAGGACGGGTAACACTGAAGCTTTCTTT
CASSGRTGNTEAFF